The sequence of this T cell receptor (beta chain) was determined in a study of blood T cells in healthy people across ages. Study observations and caveats: When set beside aged donors, long-lived donors presented more naive CD4+ cells and higher diversity.

This CDR3 contains 14 residues. CDR1 DFQATT and CDR2 SNEGSKA come from the germline V gene (reference sequence). The second PCR ran roughly 6 to 11 cycles with a sample-barcoded 5' primer and J-beta primers. TCRdb independently ran MiXCR on the 5' RACE reads; one entry per CDR3 protein. The table records under 2 million distinct CDR3 sequences, 30% to 40% of them present only once. There are many counts of this clonotype. Its antigen is unknown. Sequencing was carried out using blood. The clonotype originates from a woman aged 25 to 39 in good health. The rearrangement joins TRBV20-1 to TRBJ2-4; 11 bases are shared with TRBD1. The DNA matches TRBJ2-7 better at its end, which makes the J call doubtful. This CDR3 reads CSAMGGDRGYEQYF. The CDR3 coding sequence is TGCAGTGCCATGGGGGGGGACAGGGGGTACGAGCAGTACTTC.